One T cell receptor (beta chain) is described in this entry. This clonotype was observed a few times. Its antigen remains unidentified. The record has no base qualities; no much larger clone is one base away. These data are taken from a study of T cells in Graves' hyperthyroidism and ophthalmopathy (dated by TCRdb to about 2019). Study-level background: Peripheral blood samples were taken at initial diagnosis, before any treatment was given. To identify distinguishing TCR V-J signatures, a discovery cohort of about a hundred patients was used, comprising 40 to 45 with Graves' ophthalmopathy and roughly 60 with stable Graves' hyperthyroidism. Prospective prediction of ophthalmopathy was tested in an independent validation cohort of 18 hyperthyroidism patients and 17 patients who later progressed to ophthalmopathy. The 75 to 100 discovery patients were randomly divided into training and test sets at a 7:3 ratio. TCR Vbeta CDR3 sequencing of roughly 140 peripheral blood samples (around 45 ophthalmopathy, under 80 hyperthyroidism and some 17 progressor patients) is reported in the paper. In addition, the study compared T-cell repertoires in thyroid tissue and in blood from six Graves' hyperthyroidism patients. After sampling, hyperthyroidism patients received methimazole starting at 30 mg daily, and ophthalmopathy patients received high-dose intravenous methylprednisolone.

A patient counted as having stable Graves' hyperthyroidism if no progression to ophthalmopathy occurred over 18 months of follow-up. Hyperthyroidism patients were aged 18 to 65 years and newly diagnosed, with disease duration of less than 2 months. Exclusion was applied to patients with uncontrolled infections, other autoimmune diseases, pregnancy or lactation. Diagnoses were established on the basis of clinical symptoms, serum thyroxine and TRAb, thyroid ultrasound, and orbital computed tomography. Ficoll-Paque density gradient centrifugation was used to isolate PBMCs from approximately 10 ml of fresh peripheral blood. Total RNA was extracted with Trizol reagent, and quality was checked on an Agilent 2100 Bioanalyzer. Overall results and qualifications from the work: No statistical method was used to set the sample size in advance, and investigators knew the group allocation. A model built on a 13 V-J signature distinguished ophthalmopathy from stable hyperthyroidism, reaching 87.88% sensitivity and around 82% specificity in cross-validation and 80%/75% in testing. In validation, the model predicted progression to ophthalmopathy a median of approximately 6.6 months before onset, with about 67% sensitivity and 72.22% specificity. Most expanded thyroid clonotypes (frequency above 0.001) were also detected in blood, a finding suggesting that blood repertoires may reflect thyroid immune responses.

The TCR beta CDR3 regions were amplified from RNA transcripts. A first-round RT-PCR of the TCR CDR3 used the HTBI primer set with the Qiagen OneStep RT-PCR kit. Libraries were constructed in a second round of multiplex PCR, after which size selection and purification were carried out. Libraries were sequenced paired-end with 100 bp reads on an Illumina HiSeq2000. As for how the authors treated the data: SOAPnuke was used to process the raw data, with reads discarded if the reads contained adapters or uncalled bases, had a mean Phred below 15, or lacked an exact constant-primer or identifier match. High-quality paired reads were merged with COPE v1.2.5, and unique nucleotide sequences were defined as clonotypes. MiTCR v1.1 was used to align clonotypes to the IMGT TRBV, TRBD and TRBJ reference segments. Analysis was restricted to V-J combinations with a frequency above 0.0001, which covered roughly 99% of repertoires. The TCS score was defined as the ratio of F50 (clonal expansion) to E x V (chaos), calculated using BLOSUM62-based TCRdist between CDR3 peptides within each V-J. Welch's t-statistics and random forest reduced roughly 500 V-J features to about 13, which were used in a naive Bayes classifier (R e1071). The public reads were quality trimmed at Q25 with fastp and then assembled into clones with MiXCR by TCRdb, keeping productive beta chains. Every entry covers one CDR3 protein and lists the most common genes and DNA from its rows. These V and J calls rely on TCRdb rather than the paper's analysis. For this sample the table gives 650,000 to 700,000 distinct CDR3 sequences, of which approximately 15% were detected only once. The top ten clonotypes cover less than 20% of the sample.

Sequencing input: blood. The source of this sequence is a man between 45 and 60 years old with Graves' hyperthyroidism.

The bases read TGTGCCAGTAGTCCGAGGCTGGATCAGCCCCAGCATTTT. This is translated as CASSPRLDQPQHF. The chain joins TRBV19 to TRBJ1-5, with the D gene not confidently named. CDR1 is given as LNHDA and CDR2 as SQIVND, both from the germline V gene (reference sequence). V is shortened by 5 bases, J by 5 bases, and the region joining them spans 10 bases. The CDR3, from cysteine to phenylalanine, totals 13 residues. Of the read, only the CDR3 DNA is kept; its 39 bases are in frame from base 1.